These 14 T cell receptor beta chains came from one sample sequenced in a study of T cells after yellow fever vaccination. TCRdb itself ran the 5' RACE reads through MiXCR, one entry per CDR3 protein. This sample has 150,000 to 200,000 distinct CDR3 sequences, with roughly a tenth found just once. The sequencing here drew on CD8+ T cells sorted from PBMCs, taken 45 days after the yellow fever booster vaccination. All receptors come from a man between 18 and 35 years old who received the YFV17D yellow fever vaccine.

This clonotype was counted only a few times. V gene TRBV5-4 combines with J gene TRBJ2-3, with 8 bases fitting TRBD2. This CDR3 contains 16 residues. Germline V gene data show CDR1 as SGHNT and CDR2 as YYREEE (reference sequence). V shed 5 bases and J 1 base; nucleotides not matched to a gene: 9. CDR3 amino acids: CASSHPLAGRTDTQYF. The DNA of the CDR3 is TGTGCCAGCAGTCATCCATTAGCGGGGCGCACAGATACGCAGTATTTT.

CDR3 amino acids: CASIPGTGLYNEQFF. In nucleotides, the CDR3 is TGTGCCAGTATCCCAGGGACAGGGCTCTACAATGAGCAGTTCTTC. J is TRBJ2-1 and V is TRBV19; 9 nucleotides agree with TRBD1. This CDR3 region has 15 residues. Trimming cost V 7 bases and J 3 bases; bases outside gene matches: 7. Germline assignment: CDR1 LNHDA and CDR2 SQIVND (reference sequence).

This clonotype has a handful of counts. V usage is TRBV6-5 and J usage is TRBJ2-3, with D possibly TRBD1 on 6 matching bases. The CDR3 has 15 amino acids. Germline V gene lookup returns CDR1 MNHEY and CDR2 SVGAGI. Trimming took off 6 bases at V and 0 bases at J, with 13 bases between the two ends. CDR3: CASSQHRDSTDTQYF. The CDR3 nucleotides read TGTGCCAGCAGCCAACACAGGGATAGCACAGATACGCAGTATTTT.

A few counts support this clonotype. The chain has TRBV9 and TRBJ1-5; D remains unclear. V was pared by 4 bases and J by 5 bases, with 10 bases between. The CDR3 sequence is 13 residues long. Germline CDR1 reads SGDLS; CDR2 reads YYNGEE. The CDR3 DNA follows: TGTGCCAGCAGCCCTTCTATCCATCAGCCCCAGCATTTT. Its protein product is CASSPSIHQPQHF.

The chain couples TRBV29-1 to TRBJ1-1; D ambiguous. The CDR3 is made up of 11 amino acids. Germline lookup yields CDR1 SQVTM and CDR2 ANQGSEA. V was trimmed by 6 bases and J by 10 bases, leaving 15 bases between them. This CDR3 reads CSVPGPEGAFF. The CDR3 coding sequence is TGCAGCGTACCTGGTCCAGAGGGAGCTTTCTTT.

The chain joins TRBV20-1 to TRBJ2-2; TRBD2 matches at 13 bases. This CDR3 comprises 18 residues. The germline CDR1 and CDR2 sequences are DFQATT and SNEGSKA (reference sequence). As DNA, the CDR3 is TGCAGACCACCACCACCGGGACTAGCGGGACCGAACACCGGGGAGCTGTTTTTT. It translates to CRPPPPGLAGPNTGELFF.

In this sample, this clonotype turned up a few times. The genes are TRBV4-3 and TRBJ2-3, with 8 bases fitting TRBD2. The germline gives CDR1 LGHNA, CDR2 YSLEER. J lost 2 bases, V lost 0 bases, and 4 bases had no gene match. The CDR3 runs to 16 residues. In nucleotides, the CDR3 is TGCGCCAGCAGCCAAGACTCGCGGGGGGCCACAGATACGCAGTATTTT. Translating gives CASSQDSRGATDTQYF.

The chain carries TRBV19 and TRBJ1-6, with 7 bases aligning to TRBD1. Germline CDR1 is LNHDA and CDR2 is SQIVND (reference sequence). There are 15 residues in the CDR3. Trimming at V came to 6 bases and at J to 11 bases, leaving 13 bases not matched to a gene. The DNA of the CDR3 is TGTGCCAGTAGCCCATCCAGGGGGAGTATGGCACCCCTCCACTTT. The encoded protein is CASSPSRGSMAPLHF.

This clonotype has just a few counts. The V call is TRBV13, the J call TRBJ1-2, with 9 positions matching TRBD1. Germline-derived CDR1 and CDR2 are PRHDT and FYEKMQ (reference sequence). The CDR3 runs to 15 residues. V shed 6 bases, J shed 2 bases, and the junction held 7 bases outside the gene matches. The CDR3, as DNA: TGTGCCAGCAGACCGGGGGGGACAGGGAACTATGGCTACACCTTC. It specifies CASRPGGTGNYGYTF.

A few counts support this clonotype. This sequence joins TRBV3-1 and TRBJ1-4; D possibly corresponds to TRBD1 (5 bases). V was cut by 0 bases and J by 0 bases, with 23 bases left in between. The CDR3 is made up of 21 amino acids. Per germline, CDR1 LGHDT and CDR2 YNNKEL (reference sequence). The CDR3 DNA sequence: TGTGCCAGCAGCCAAGAAGGCCGAGACAGAGCGTACCTTGCAACTAATGAAAAACTGTTTTTT. Protein: CASSQEGRDRAYLATNEKLFF.

This sequence joins TRBV6-1 and TRBJ2-7, with 8 bases identical to TRBD2. V dropped 4 bases and J dropped 4; count of bases not matched to a gene: 0. The germline gives CDR1 MNHNS, CDR2 SASEGT. This CDR3 is built from 12 residues. CDR3 protein: CASSGGRYEQYV. DNA for the CDR3: TGTGCCAGCAGTGGCGGGAGGTACGAGCAGTACGTC.

In its sample, this clonotype was seen a few times. The CDR3 here is CSALPLAGGPSVNEQFF. CDR3 nucleotide sequence: TGCAGTGCGCTGCCGCTAGCGGGGGGGCCATCCGTCAATGAGCAGTTCTTC. The rearrangement links TRBV20-1 to TRBJ2-1; 12 nucleotides line up with TRBD2. Per the germline V gene, CDR1 is DFQATT and CDR2 is SNEGSKA (reference sequence). The CDR3 length is 17 residues. V shed 6 bases and J 6 bases; nucleotides not matched to a gene: 15.

The CDR3 nucleotides read TGTGCCAGCAGCTTTGATTTCCGGAACTATGGCTACACCTTC. Its translation is CASSFDFRNYGYTF. The J gene is TRBJ1-2, the V gene TRBV7-9; no reliable D call. This CDR3 is 14 amino acids long. V gave up 3 bases and J gave up 2 bases, with 10 bases separating them. Germline-derived CDR1 and CDR2 are SEHNR and FQNEAQ (reference sequence).

This clonotype was detected only a few times. V is TRBV4-3 and J is TRBJ1-1; perhaps TRBD1 as D (5 bases). CDR3 length equals 15 residues. Trimming removed 4 bases from V and 3 bases from J, with 15 bases in between. Looked up from germline, CDR1 is LGHNA and CDR2 is YSLEER. The CDR3 DNA is TGCGCCAGCAGCCCTTTCCCCGGGGCGGACACTGAAGCTTTCTTT. Translating gives CASSPFPGADTEAFF.